Shown below are 14 T cell receptor beta chains from a single sample sequenced in a study of blood T cells in healthy people across ages. Primed by a sample-barcoded 5' primer and a J-beta primer mix, a second PCR proceeded for about 7 to 11 cycles. One entry per CDR3 protein results from TCRdb running MiXCR on the 5' RACE reads. The table has 1.5 million to 1.8 million distinct CDR3 sequences, about 45% seen once; the top ten hold more than 4%. Sequencing was carried out using blood. The receptor source for this set is a woman younger than 30 in good health.

The rearrangement links TRBV18 to TRBJ2-7; tentatively, D is TRBD1 or TRBD2 (6 bases each). V was cut by 2 bases and J by 6 bases, with 14 bases left in between. The CDR3 is 14 amino acids. Per germline, CDR1 KGHSH and CDR2 LQKENI. CDR3 in DNA: TGTGCCAGCTCACCAAGTCTCGGGGGCGGCGAGCAGTACTTC. Amino acid sequence: CASSPSLGGGEQYF.

This clonotype was detected once. The chain combines TRBV21-1 with TRBJ2-2. TRBV21-1 is assigned pseudogene status. The CDR3 runs to 12 residues. The CDR3 reads CASSKGWRGLFF. CDR3 DNA sequence: TGTGCCAGCAGCAAAGGGTGGCGGGGATTGTTTTTT.

Details on this clonotype: It may be a read error: a sequence one base away is much more abundant. The chain has TRBV20-1 and TRBJ2-7; TRBD2 matches 10 bases. After removal of 3 bases from V and 3 bases from J, the junction contained 2 bases not matched to a gene. CDR1 is DFQATT, CDR2 SNEGSKA, per germline (reference sequence). This CDR3 is built from 13 residues. CDR3 amino acids: CSASRTSGYEQYF. CDR3 sequence (DNA): TGCAGTGCTAGCCGGACTAGCGGCTACGAGCAGTACTTC.

As to this clonotype: The junction departs from germline at one end; a sequencing error may be responsible. The chain joins TRBV4-3 to TRBJ2-1, with a possible D match to TRBD1 (6 bases). The CDR3 is 15 residues long. From germline, CDR1 is LGHNA and CDR2 YSLEER. CDR3 residues: CARSRDLGDNNEQFF. The CDR3 region has the DNA TGCGCCCGCAGCCGAGATCTAGGGGACAACAATGAGCAGTTCTTC.

The V and J genes are TRBV14 and TRBJ2-2; a possible D gene is TRBD2 (5 bases). V gave up 0 bases and J gave up 3 bases, with 8 bases separating them. CDR1 is SGHDN and CDR2 is FVKESK in the germline V gene. This CDR3 contains 15 residues. CDR3 nucleotide sequence: TGTGCCAGCAGCCAAGAGACTACCCACACCGGGGAGCTGTTTTTT. It codes for CASSQETTHTGELFF.

The V and J genes are TRBV27 and TRBJ2-7, with 8 bases that match TRBD2. Germline CDR1 MNHEY, CDR2 SMNVEV (reference sequence). Trimming removed 6 bases from V and 3 bases from J; junction bases left unmatched: 10. The CDR3 loop spans 15 amino acids. In DNA form, the CDR3 reads TGTGCCAGCAGAATTAGTACTAGCGGTGTCTACGAGCAGTACTTC. It codes for CASRISTSGVYEQYF.

This clonotype was recorded a few times. This chain uses TRBV14 with TRBJ1-4; D perhaps matches TRBD1 (6 bases). The CDR3 loop spans 14 amino acids. The germline CDR1 and CDR2 sequences are SGHDN and FVKESK. The V gene lost 6 bases and the J gene lost 5 bases, with 13 bases spanning the gap. This chain's CDR3 is CASSPRRGNEKLFF. As DNA, the CDR3 is TGTGCCAGCAGTCCCCGCAGGGGAAATGAAAAACTGTTTTTT.

This clonotype came up once. The chain carries TRBV5-6 and TRBJ2-2, with D perhaps matching TRBD2 (5 bases). The CDR3 covers 14 residues. Germline values: CDR1 SGHDT, CDR2 YYEEEE. With 2 bases removed from V and 7 bases from J, the gap between germline ends came to 12 bases. CDR3 protein: CASSLAGLGGELFF. DNA of the CDR3: TGTGCCAGCAGCTTAGCAGGACTGGGCGGGGAGCTGTTTTTT.

V is TRBV3-1 and J is TRBJ1-4, with TRBD1 matching over 8 bases. Germline trimming cut 4 bases from V and 11 bases from J; bases unmatched to any gene: 15. Germline CDR1 and CDR2: LGHDT and YNNKEL (reference sequence). CDR3 size: 16 residues. In nucleotides, the CDR3 is TGTGCCAGCAGCCCAACAGACAGGGGACAGGCTGGGAAACTGTTTTTT. Translation gives CASSPTDRGQAGKLFF.

The chain employs TRBV6-5 and TRBJ2-1, with D tentatively TRBD1 or TRBD2 (7 bases each). CDR1 and CDR2 (germline): MNHEY, SVGAGI. With 6 bases removed from V and 7 bases from J, the gap between germline ends came to 19 bases. The CDR3 length is 15 residues. The CDR3 loop is CASSAPRGGKNEQFF. The CDR3 DNA is TGTGCCAGCAGCGCCCCCAGGGGGGGGAAGAATGAGCAGTTCTTC.

This clonotype was recorded many times. The chain has TRBV20-1 and TRBJ1-2; 9 positions match TRBD1. Germline loops: CDR1 DFQATT, CDR2 SNEGSKA (reference sequence). This CDR3 has 13 amino acids. J lost 2 bases, V lost 6 bases, and 4 bases had no gene match. The CDR3 DNA sequence: TGCAGTGCATCGGACAGGGGCAACTATGGCTACACCTTC. As protein: CSASDRGNYGYTF.

The chain has TRBV28 and TRBJ2-5; D is possibly TRBD2 (6 bases). TRBJ2-7 explains the end of the DNA better; the J call may be wrong. Germline V gene sequence: CDR1 MDHEN, CDR2 SYDVKM. The length of the CDR3 is 13 residues. In DNA form, the CDR3 reads TGTGCCTCCGACAACGGAGGGAACTACGAGCAGTACTTC. Translation: CASDNGGNYEQYF.

J is TRBJ2-3 and V is TRBV5-1; D might be TRBD2 (6 bases). This CDR3 is 15 amino acids long. Germline CDR1 reads SGHRS; CDR2 reads YFSETQ. Trimming removed 0 bases from V and 3 bases from J, with 11 bases in between. CDR3 DNA: TGCGCCAGCAGCTTGGCCCCGGGAGAAACAGATACGCAGTATTTT. Amino acid sequence: CASSLAPGETDTQYF.

The V call is TRBV20-1, the J call TRBJ2-7; 7 bases are shared with TRBD1. This CDR3 contains 17 residues. Germline CDR1 and CDR2: DFQATT and SNEGSKA (reference sequence). V shed 7 bases and J 1 base; nucleotides not matched to a gene: 19. The CDR3 sequence: CSVQHPDRPYISYEQYF. CDR3 nucleotide sequence: TGCAGTGTTCAGCACCCGGACAGGCCCTATATTTCCTACGAGCAGTACTTC.